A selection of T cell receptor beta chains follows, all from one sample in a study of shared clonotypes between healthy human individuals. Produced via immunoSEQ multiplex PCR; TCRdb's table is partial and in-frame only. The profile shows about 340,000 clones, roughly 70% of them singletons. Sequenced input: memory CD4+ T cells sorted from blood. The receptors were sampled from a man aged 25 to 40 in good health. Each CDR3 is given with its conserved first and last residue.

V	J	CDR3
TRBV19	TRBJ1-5	CASSPDPRAFPPQHF
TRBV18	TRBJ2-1	CASSLGLAGLNEQFF
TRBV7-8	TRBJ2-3	CASSLVSDTQYF
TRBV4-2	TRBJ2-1	CASSQDALKAAQFF
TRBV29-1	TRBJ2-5	CSSQQGVGETQYF
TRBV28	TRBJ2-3	CAGGRVNTDTQYF
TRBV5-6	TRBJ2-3	CASSWDRSTDTQYF
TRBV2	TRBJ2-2	CASSELGGRTGELFF
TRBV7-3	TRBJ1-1	CASNQVVNTEAFF
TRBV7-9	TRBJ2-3	CASSFGLAGGDTQYF
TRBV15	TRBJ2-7	CATSRVNAGGPGEQYF
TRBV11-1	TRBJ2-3	CASSPEQRGDTQYF
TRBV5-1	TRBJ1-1	CASSIGQGAEAFF
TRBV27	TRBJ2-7	CASSFGGSSLFYEQYF
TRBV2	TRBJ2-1	CASSERARLTTSNEQFF
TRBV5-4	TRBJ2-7	CASSFGQSYEQYF
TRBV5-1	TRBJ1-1	CASSVGRPNTEAFF
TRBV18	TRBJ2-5	CASSPGQEQETQYF
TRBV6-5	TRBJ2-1	CASSPPGRSEQFF
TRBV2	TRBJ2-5	CASSERTGVQTQYF
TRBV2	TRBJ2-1	CASSYSVSEQFF
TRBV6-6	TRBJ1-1	CASSYIGEAFF
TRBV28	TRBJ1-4	CAVETALNEKLFF
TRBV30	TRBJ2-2	CAWSGGRAPGELFF
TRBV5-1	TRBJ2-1	CASSKPGTGGGEQFF
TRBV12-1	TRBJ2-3	CASSWGTGHRTDTQYF
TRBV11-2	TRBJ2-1	CASSAGPGLDNEQFF
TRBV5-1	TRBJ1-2	CASSRTEQNSLSYTF
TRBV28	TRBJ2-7	CASSTGGYEQYF
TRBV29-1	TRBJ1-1	CSSGGLGTEAFF
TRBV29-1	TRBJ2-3	CSVEGLALIGTDTQYF
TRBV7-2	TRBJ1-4	CASSYQRGAGEKLFF
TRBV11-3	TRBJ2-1	CASSLGGTINEQFF
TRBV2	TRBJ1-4	CASRPGASEKLFF
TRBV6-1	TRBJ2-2	CASSDGPTSIYGELFF
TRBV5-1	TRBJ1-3	CASSPGRGSSGNTIYF
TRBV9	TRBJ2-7	CASSPTPGQGINEQYF
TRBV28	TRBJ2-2	CASSLRQGSVNTGELFF
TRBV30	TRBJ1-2	CAWSVDQNYGYTF
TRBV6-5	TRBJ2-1	CASSYSGKPGYNEQFF
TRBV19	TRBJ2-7	CASSTPGTGRVTF
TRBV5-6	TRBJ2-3	CASSRDRPTDTQYF
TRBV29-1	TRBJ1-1	CSVVQGIGLTEAFF
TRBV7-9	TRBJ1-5	CASSLRRTPQPQHF
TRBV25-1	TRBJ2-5	CASSDLKTGGETQYF
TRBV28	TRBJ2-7	CASSPGGTGYEQYF
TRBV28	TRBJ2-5	CASSLEGGVWYF
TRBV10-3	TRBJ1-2	CAISGQISSNYGYTF
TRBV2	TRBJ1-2	CASSYDRLQGYTF
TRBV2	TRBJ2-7	CASSDGSLQYF
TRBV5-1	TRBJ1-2	CASSLEDVDYGYTF
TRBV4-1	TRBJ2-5	CASSQDPVFRETQYF
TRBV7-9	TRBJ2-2	CASSQGSRAPGELFF